The 28 T cell receptor beta chains below come from one sample, sequenced in a study of T-cell memory formation after mild COVID-19. TCRdb redid the calling of the 5' RACE reads with MiXCR, one entry per CDR3 protein. The table has 350,000 to 400,000 distinct CDR3 sequences, roughly 14% seen once; the top ten hold roughly 22%. The sample consisted of PBMCs or a T cell subset sorted from them (not recorded which). These receptors were collected from a man between 18 and 35 years old who had mild COVID-19 (a few samples of this study predate the infection). Cell type and time point are not known.

This clonotype was counted between two and nine times. The V gene is TRBV5-1, the J gene TRBJ2-1; D possibly corresponds to TRBD2 (5 bases). The CDR3 is 15 residues long. The V gene lost 6 bases and the J gene lost 3 bases, with 16 bases spanning the gap. Germline V gene data show CDR1 as SGHRS and CDR2 as YFSETQ. The CDR3 protein is CASTPSHGLYNEQFF. In DNA, the CDR3 is TGCGCCAGCACCCCCTCGCACGGACTCTACAATGAGCAGTTCTTC.

V gene TRBV12-3 or TRBV12-4 combines with J gene TRBJ2-2; tentatively, D is TRBD2 (5 bases). Trimming shortened V by 6 bases and J by 0 bases, and 11 bases separated the two germline ends. CDR3 length: 15 amino acids. The CDR3 DNA reads as TGTGCCAGCAGGCGCGGGCAGACGAACACCGGGGAGCTGTTTTTT. Its translation is CASRRGQTNTGELFF.

J is TRBJ2-7 and V is TRBV11-2; 11 positions match TRBD1. Germline loops: CDR1 SGHAT, CDR2 FQNNGV. The CDR3 covers 17 residues. Unmatched junction bases numbered 11, after V lost 5 bases and J lost 2 bases. The DNA of the CDR3 is TGTGCCAGCAGCCAAGGTTGGGACAGGGGGGATCCCTACGAGCAGTACTTC. Translating it yields CASSQGWDRGDPYEQYF.

V and J are TRBV5-1 and TRBJ2-5, with D possibly TRBD1 on 5 matching bases. The CDR3 length is 14 residues. Trimming stripped 5 bases from V and 0 bases from J, with 11 bases between. Germline CDR1 SGHRS, CDR2 YFSETQ. The CDR3, as DNA: TGCGCCAGCAGGACGGACATTAACCAAGAGACCCAGTACTTC. This encodes CASRTDINQETQYF.

This clonotype was seen at least ten times. This chain uses TRBV7-6 with TRBJ1-1; 8 nucleotides match TRBD1. Unmatched junction bases numbered 6, after V lost 1 base and J lost 5 bases. Per the germline V gene, CDR1 is SGHVS and CDR2 is FNYEAQ. The CDR3 is 15 residues long. The CDR3 here is CASSLGTGLKTEAFF. In nucleotides, the CDR3 is TGTGCCAGCAGCTTAGGGACAGGGTTAAAGACTGAAGCTTTCTTT.

In its sample, this clonotype was seen a few times. V gene TRBV10-3 combines with J gene TRBJ2-1, with TRBD1 matching over 8 bases. J was trimmed by 10 bases and V by 0 bases; bases with no gene match: 8. The CDR3 sequence is 15 residues long. CDR1 is ENHRY, CDR2 SYGVKD, per germline. The CDR3 DNA sequence: TGTGCCATCAGTGAGTCGAACAGGGGGACGTGGGAGCAGTTCTTC. Encoded protein: CAISESNRGTWEQFF.

This clonotype has just a few counts. The J gene is TRBJ2-6, the V gene TRBV5-1, with D possibly TRBD2 on 5 matching bases. V dropped 6 bases and J dropped 7 bases, with 11 bases sitting between them. The length of the CDR3 is 13 residues. Germline CDR1 reads SGHRS; CDR2 reads YFSETQ. The CDR3 nucleotides read TGCGCCAGCACACTAGACGGTGCCAACGTCCTGACTTTC. Translation: CASTLDGANVLTF.

The chain couples TRBV7-8 to TRBJ1-1; D is ambiguous. The V end was cut by 5 bases, the J end by 6 bases, with 16 bases between. Germline CDR1 is SGHVS and CDR2 is FQNEAQ. The CDR3 is 14 residues long. CDR3 sequence (DNA): TGTGCCAGCAGCCCGCCAAAGGGATACCCTGAAGCTTTCTTT. It yields the protein CASSPPKGYPEAFF. Filled out from reference TRBV7-8 and TRBJ1-1, the complete variable domain reads GAGVSQSPRYKVAKRGQDVALRCDPISGHVSLFWYQQALGQGPEFLTYFQNEAQLDKSGLPSDRFFAERPEGSVSTLKIQRTQQEDSAVYLCASSPPKGYPEAFFGQGTRLTVV.

This clonotype has more than one count but fewer than ten. The chain employs TRBV7-3 and TRBJ2-7, with a possible D match to TRBD2 (5 bases). V was pared by 3 bases and J by 6 bases, with 12 bases between. The CDR3 extends over 13 amino acids. Germline lookup yields CDR1 SGHTA and CDR2 FQGTGA. The CDR3 coding sequence is TGTGCCAGCAGCTTCGGACTTACCTCCGAGCAGTACTTC. Its protein product is CASSFGLTSEQYF. The full variable domain, completed using reference TRBV7-3 and TRBJ2-7, is GAGVSQTPSNKVTEKGKYVELRCDPISGHTALYWYRQSLGQGPEFLIYFQGTGAADDSGLPNDRFFAVRPEGSVSTLKIQRTERGDSAVYLCASSFGLTSEQYFGPGTRLTVT.

The chain is built from TRBV19 and TRBJ2-3; D is uncertain. Per germline, CDR1 LNHDA and CDR2 SQIVND (reference sequence). The CDR3 is made up of 14 amino acids. The V and J ends lost 7 bases and 0 bases respectively, with 11 bases between them. The CDR3 sequence is CASTRDYSTDTQYF. The CDR3 nucleotides read TGTGCCAGTACAAGGGATTATAGCACAGATACGCAGTATTTT.

This chain joins TRBV3-1 and TRBJ2-1; D ambiguous. Germline loops: CDR1 LGHDT, CDR2 YNNKEL (reference sequence). The V and J ends lost 1 base and 4 bases respectively, with 8 bases between them. The CDR3 runs to 14 residues. CDR3 DNA sequence: TGTGCCAGCAGCCAAGCCAGAATATACAATGAGCAGTTCTTC. It specifies CASSQARIYNEQFF.

This clonotype has only a few counts. The V and J genes are TRBV29-1 and TRBJ2-3, with 9 bases aligning to TRBD1. This CDR3 has 13 residues. Per germline, CDR1 SQVTM and CDR2 ANQGSEA. V lost 5 bases, J lost 5 bases, and 5 bases stayed unmatched. The DNA for the CDR3 is TGCAGCGTTAACAGGGGGCGGCAAGATACGCAGTATTTT. It specifies CSVNRGRQDTQYF.

There are many counts of this clonotype. V is TRBV5-1 and J is TRBJ2-5; tentative D call: TRBD2 (5 bases). Per germline, CDR1 SGHRS and CDR2 YFSETQ. With 0 bases removed from V and 3 bases from J, the gap between germline ends came to 9 bases. This CDR3 is 14 amino acids long. CDR3 amino acids: CASSLDTGEETQYF. For the CDR3, the DNA is TGCGCCAGCAGCTTGGATACCGGGGAAGAGACCCAGTACTTC.

J is TRBJ2-5 and V is TRBV11-2; 14 nucleotides line up with TRBD2. The CDR3 is 19 residues long. CDR1 and CDR2 (germline): SGHAT, FQNNGV. V lost 6 bases, J lost 0 bases, and 12 bases stayed unmatched. Here the CDR3 reads CASSSGRTSGGKYQETQYF. Written as DNA, the CDR3 is TGTGCCAGCAGTTCCGGCCGGACTAGCGGGGGGAAGTACCAAGAGACCCAGTACTTC.

This clonotype was seen a few times. V gene TRBV6-6 combines with J gene TRBJ2-7; D remains ambiguous. Germline loops: CDR1 MNHNY, CDR2 SVGAGI (reference sequence). This CDR3 contains 12 residues. V was trimmed by 6 bases and J by 3 bases, leaving 9 bases between them. The CDR3 is CASSNPLYEQYF. The CDR3 bases are TGTGCCAGCAGCAACCCTCTCTACGAGCAGTACTTC.

This clonotype has a handful of counts. The V and J genes are TRBV7-2 and TRBJ1-5, with D possibly TRBD1 on 5 matching bases. Germline V gene sequence: CDR1 SGHTA, CDR2 FQGNSA. CDR3 length: 15 residues. The germline V and J ends were trimmed by 5 bases and 6 bases, with 17 bases remaining between them. The CDR3 protein is CASSRAPSGGQPQHF. The CDR3 DNA follows: TGTGCCAGCAGCCGGGCCCCTTCTGGGGGTCAGCCCCAGCATTTT.

This clonotype was counted a few times. The rearrangement joins TRBV3-1 to TRBJ2-1, with TRBD1 identical over 9 bases. This CDR3 region has 15 residues. CDR1 is LGHDT, CDR2 YNNKEL, per germline (reference sequence). V dropped 6 bases and J dropped 8; count of bases not matched to a gene: 11. Here the CDR3 DNA reads TGTGCCAGCAGTTCTCCGGGACAGGGAATCGATGAGCAGTTCTTC. Translation: CASSSPGQGIDEQFF.

V and J are TRBV20-1 and TRBJ2-3; possibly TRBD1 for D (6 bases). CDR3 length equals 13 residues. Germline V gene lookup returns CDR1 DFQATT and CDR2 SNEGSKA (reference sequence). The CDR3 reads CSTMDRSTDTQYF. The CDR3 region has the DNA TGCAGCACGATGGACAGAAGCACAGATACGCAGTATTTT.

The chain has TRBV7-6 and TRBJ1-2; perhaps TRBD1 as D (5 bases). The germline CDR1 and CDR2 sequences are SGHVS and FNYEAQ. V lost 1 base and J 3 bases, leaving 9 bases between the germline ends. CDR3 length: 14 amino acids. The DNA for the CDR3 is TGTGCCAGCAGCTTAGACCGGGACTACTATGGCTACACCTTC. This codes for CASSLDRDYYGYTF.

This clonotype was counted at least ten times. V usage is TRBV4-1 and J usage is TRBJ2-3; D ambiguous. The CDR3 loop spans 13 amino acids. Germline assignment: CDR1 MGHRA and CDR2 YSYEKL. V lost 1 base and J 4 bases, leaving 6 bases between the germline ends. The CDR3 loop is CASSQGVPDTQYF. The CDR3 DNA follows: TGCGCCAGCAGCCAAGGTGTTCCAGATACGCAGTATTTT.

V gene TRBV24-1 combines with J gene TRBJ1-1; D is perhaps TRBD1 (5 bases). The V and J ends lost 2 bases and 1 base respectively, with 10 bases between them. The CDR3 covers 15 residues. Looked up from germline, CDR1 is KGHDR and CDR2 is SFDVKD. In DNA form, the CDR3 reads TGTGCCACCAGTGATTCCGCTCAGGGGAACACTGAAGCTTTCTTT. As protein: CATSDSAQGNTEAFF.

This clonotype appeared a few times. The chain carries TRBV4-3 and TRBJ2-1, with D perhaps given as TRBD1 or TRBD2 (6 bases each). CDR1 and CDR2 from the germline V gene are LGHNA and YSLEER. Trimming took off 4 bases at V and 5 bases at J, with 21 bases between the two ends. The CDR3 consists of 17 residues. The CDR3 loop is CASSPDMGTGAHNEQFF. The CDR3 DNA is TGCGCCAGCAGCCCAGACATGGGAACGGGGGCCCACAATGAGCAGTTCTTC.

This clonotype was counted a few times. The rearrangement uses TRBV20-1 and TRBJ2-5, with 8 nucleotides matching TRBD2. With V trimmed by 1 base and J by 5 bases, 0 bases remained unmatched. Germline V gene lookup returns CDR1 DFQATT and CDR2 SNEGSKA (reference sequence). This CDR3 comprises 12 residues. CDR3 in DNA: TGCAGTGCTAGAGCGGGGGGGGAGACCCAGTACTTC. It specifies CSARAGGETQYF.

This chain connects TRBV20-1 to TRBJ2-5; D not certain. The CDR3 sequence is 12 residues long. Germline CDR1 is DFQATT and CDR2 is SNEGSKA (reference sequence). CDR3 sequence (DNA): TGCAGCCCCTACCTTGCCCAAGAGACCCAGTACTTC. Encoded protein: CSPYLAQETQYF.

This clonotype was recorded a few times. The V gene is TRBV20-1, the J gene TRBJ1-2; D unresolved. The germline V gene encodes CDR1 DFQATT and CDR2 SNEGSKA (reference sequence). The CDR3 covers 14 residues. Trimming shortened V by 1 base and J by 4 bases, and 13 bases separated the two germline ends. The chain's CDR3 is CSARGQTLAYGYTF. The CDR3 DNA follows: TGCAGTGCTAGAGGCCAGACCCTTGCCTATGGCTACACCTTC.

This clonotype was observed a handful of times. J is TRBJ2-2 and V is TRBV29-1; the match to TRBD1 covers 9 bases. CDR3 length: 15 residues. The V and J ends lost 4 bases and 1 base, in that order; junction bases with no gene match: 4. Germline V lookup: CDR1 SQVTM, CDR2 ANQGSEA. The CDR3 spells CSVVTGGLNTGELFF. CDR3 in DNA: TGCAGCGTTGTTACAGGGGGCCTGAACACCGGGGAGCTGTTTTTT.

This clonotype was seen more than once but under ten times. The CDR3 sequence: CASSPKAGERNQPQHF. The CDR3, as DNA: TGTGCCAGCAGCCCTAAAGCCGGGGAACGCAATCAGCCCCAGCATTTT. The chain couples TRBV16 to TRBJ1-5, with unresolved D. The V gene lost 4 bases and the J gene lost 2 bases, with 15 bases spanning the gap. Per the germline V gene, CDR1 is KGHSY and CDR2 is FQNENV. There are 16 residues in the CDR3.

The chain links TRBV5-1 to TRBJ1-4; TRBD1 aligns across 9 bases. The germline gives CDR1 SGHRS, CDR2 YFSETQ. The junction had 7 bases not matched to a gene; V was cut back by 2 bases and J by 8 bases. There are 15 residues in the CDR3. The DNA for the CDR3 is TGCGCCAGCAGCTTAATACAGGGGGCAGGAGAAAAACTGTTTTTT. Translation gives CASSLIQGAGEKLFF.